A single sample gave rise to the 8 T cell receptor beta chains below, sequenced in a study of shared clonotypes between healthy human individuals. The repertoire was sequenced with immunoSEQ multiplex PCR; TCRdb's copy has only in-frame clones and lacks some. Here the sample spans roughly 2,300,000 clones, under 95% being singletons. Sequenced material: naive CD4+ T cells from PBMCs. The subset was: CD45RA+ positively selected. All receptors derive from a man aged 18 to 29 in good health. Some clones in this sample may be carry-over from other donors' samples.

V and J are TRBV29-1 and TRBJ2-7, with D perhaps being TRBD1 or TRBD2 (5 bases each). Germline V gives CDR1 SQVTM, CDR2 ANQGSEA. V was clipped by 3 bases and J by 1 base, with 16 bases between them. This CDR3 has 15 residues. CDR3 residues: CSVDSGTGLSYEQYF. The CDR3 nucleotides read TGCAGCGTTGACTCCGGGACGGGTTTATCCTACGAGCAGTACTTC.

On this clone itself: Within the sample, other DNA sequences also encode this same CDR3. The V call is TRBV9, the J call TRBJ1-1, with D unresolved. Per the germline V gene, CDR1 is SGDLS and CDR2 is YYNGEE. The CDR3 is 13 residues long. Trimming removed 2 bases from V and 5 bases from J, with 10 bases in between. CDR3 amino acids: CASSVEGWTEAFF. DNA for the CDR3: TGTGCCAGCAGCGTTGAGGGTTGGACTGAAGCTTTCTTT.

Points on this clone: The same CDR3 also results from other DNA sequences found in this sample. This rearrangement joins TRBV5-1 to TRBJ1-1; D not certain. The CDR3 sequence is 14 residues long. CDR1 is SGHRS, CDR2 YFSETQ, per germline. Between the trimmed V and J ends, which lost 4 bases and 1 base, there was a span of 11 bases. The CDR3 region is CASSLEVGNTEAFF. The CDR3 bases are TGCGCCAGCAGCCTTGAGGTGGGGAACACTGAAGCTTTCTTT.

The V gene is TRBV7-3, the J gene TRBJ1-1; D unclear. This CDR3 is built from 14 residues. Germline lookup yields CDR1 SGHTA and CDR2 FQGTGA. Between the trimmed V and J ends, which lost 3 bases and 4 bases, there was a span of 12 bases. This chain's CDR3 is CASSLGGELTEAFF. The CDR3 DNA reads TGTGCCAGCAGCTTGGGCGGAGAACTCACTGAAGCTTTCTTT.

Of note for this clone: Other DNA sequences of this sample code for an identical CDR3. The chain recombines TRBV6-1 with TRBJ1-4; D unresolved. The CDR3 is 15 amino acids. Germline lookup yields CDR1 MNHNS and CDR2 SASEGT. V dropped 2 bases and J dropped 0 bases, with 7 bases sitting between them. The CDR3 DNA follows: TGTGCCAGCAGTGAACTTGGAGCAACTAATGAAAAACTGTTTTTT. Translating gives CASSELGATNEKLFF.

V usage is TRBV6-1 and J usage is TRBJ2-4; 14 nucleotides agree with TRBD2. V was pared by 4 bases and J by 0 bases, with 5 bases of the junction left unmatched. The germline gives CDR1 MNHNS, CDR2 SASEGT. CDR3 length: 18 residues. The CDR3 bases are TGTGCCAGCAGTGCCTCTGGGACTAGCGGGGGAGCCAAAAACATTCAGTACTTC. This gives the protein CASSASGTSGGAKNIQYF.

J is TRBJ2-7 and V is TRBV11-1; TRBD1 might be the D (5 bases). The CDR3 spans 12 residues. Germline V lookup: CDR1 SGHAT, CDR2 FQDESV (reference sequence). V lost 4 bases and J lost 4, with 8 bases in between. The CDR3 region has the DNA TGTGCCAGCAGCTGGGGCTTGTACGAGCAGTACTTC. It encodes CASSWGLYEQYF. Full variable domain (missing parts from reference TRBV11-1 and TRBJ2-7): EAEVAQSPRYKITEKSQAVAFWCDPISGHATLYWYRQILGQGPELLVQFQDESVVDDSQLPKDRFSAERLKGVDSTLKIQPAELGDSAMYLCASSWGLYEQYFGPGTRLTVT.

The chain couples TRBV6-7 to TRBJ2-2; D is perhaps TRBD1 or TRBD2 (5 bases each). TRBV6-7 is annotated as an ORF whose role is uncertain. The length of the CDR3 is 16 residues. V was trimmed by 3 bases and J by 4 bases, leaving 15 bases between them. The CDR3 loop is CASSYPRGRGTGELFF. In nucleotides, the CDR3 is TGTGCCAGCAGTTATCCGAGGGGTCGGGGCACCGGGGAGCTGTTTTTT.